This T cell receptor (beta chain) derives from a study of vaccination and CD4 T cells after COVID-19. In regard to this clonotype: What it binds is not known.

Treatment of the sample: approximately nine-day PBMC culture with coronavirus spike peptide pools or control peptides (ViraFEST assay). Sequencing of the DNA from cultured CD4+ T cells was carried out with the Oncomine TCR Beta short-read assay. TCRdb analysed the PCR reads with MiXCR anew, one entry per CDR3 protein. The sample records some 15,000 distinct CDR3 sequences, approximately 76% being singletons. Study-level findings and limits: In median terms, SARS-CoV-2-reactive clonotypes went from approximately 21 to 40, a nonsignificant rise.

CDR1 DFQATT and CDR2 SNEGSKA come from the germline V gene (reference sequence). The CDR3 runs 13 residues. Trimming pared 7 bases from V and 7 bases from J, leaving 17 bases between. The genes are TRBV20-1 and TRBJ2-1; possible D gene TRBD2, 5 bases. The specimen sequenced was CD4+ T cells from blood, cultured in vitro. This receptor was obtained from a human donor who had recovered from COVID-19. The CDR3 nucleotides are TGCAGTGGGGCTTCGACTTCGGGGAATGAGCAGTTCTTC. Protein: CSGASTSGNEQFF.